Listed below are T cell receptor beta chains from one sample, sequenced in a study of cytomegalovirus exposure and HLA in healthy donors. Data came from immunoSEQ multiplex PCR; TCRdb stores just in-frame clones and leaves some out. The sample lists around 80,000 clones, under 65% seen once, with about 4.7% in the top ten. Sequenced: PBMCs. The receptors were gathered from a male donor in good health and CMV-seropositive. The CDR3 runs from the conserved cysteine through the conserved F or W. D genes are given only for firm matches. Rows give clone size only sometimes, using once, few, many, or a class for an expanded clone.

d_call: .; v_call: TRBV15; j_call: TRBJ1-5; clone_size: once; cdr3_nt: TGTGCCACCAGCCGCAGGGGAGGGGGTCAGCCCCAGCATTTT; cdr3_aa: CATSRRGGGQPQHF
d_call: .; v_call: TRBV6-1; j_call: TRBJ2-3; clone_size: .; cdr3_nt: TGTGCCAGCAGTCGTGACCCGACTAGCACAGATACGCAGTATTTT; cdr3_aa: CASSRDPTSTDTQYF
d_call: TRBD2; v_call: TRBV30; j_call: TRBJ2-1; clone_size: few; cdr3_nt: TGTGCCTGGAGTGTGGCTAGCGGGGTCCGAAATGAGCAGTTCTTC; cdr3_aa: CAWSVASGVRNEQFF
d_call: .; v_call: TRBV5-4; j_call: TRBJ2-2; clone_size: .; cdr3_nt: TGTGCCAGCAGCTTGGAGCAGCGGACCGGGGAGCTGTTTTTT; cdr3_aa: CASSLEQRTGELFF
d_call: TRBD1; v_call: TRBV5-6; j_call: TRBJ1-4; clone_size: .; cdr3_nt: TGTGCCAGCAGCGGACAGGGGTCTGGTGAAAAACTGTTTTTT; cdr3_aa: CASSGQGSGEKLFF
d_call: .; v_call: TRBV18; j_call: TRBJ1-6; clone_size: .; cdr3_nt: TGTGCCAGCTCCCAGGAGGTGAGAGCCTATAATTCACCCCTCCACTTT; cdr3_aa: CASSQEVRAYNSPLHF
d_call: TRBD1; v_call: TRBV6-5; j_call: TRBJ2-7; clone_size: .; cdr3_nt: TGTGCCAGCAGTCTAGGACAGGGAGAAACCTACGAGCAGTACTTC; cdr3_aa: CASSLGQGETYEQYF
d_call: .; v_call: TRBV2; j_call: TRBJ2-5; clone_size: .; cdr3_nt: TGTGCCAGCGTCGTGGGGGGACAAGAGACCCAGTACTTC; cdr3_aa: CASVVGGQETQYF
d_call: TRBD1; v_call: TRBV28; j_call: TRBJ2-7; clone_size: .; cdr3_nt: TGTGCCAGCAGTTTTTTAGGGGGCGGGTACGAGCAGTACTTC; cdr3_aa: CASSFLGGGYEQYF
d_call: TRBD2; v_call: TRBV27; j_call: TRBJ2-5; clone_size: few; cdr3_nt: TGTGCCAGCAGTTTATCGCCGCGGCCTAGCGGGAGAGGAGAGACCCAGTACTTC; cdr3_aa: CASSLSPRPSGRGETQYF
d_call: .; v_call: TRBV28; j_call: TRBJ2-7; clone_size: .; cdr3_nt: TGTGCCAGCAGTTTAACAGGGACCGAGCAGTACTTC; cdr3_aa: CASSLTGTEQYF
d_call: .; v_call: TRBV19; j_call: TRBJ2-7; clone_size: few; cdr3_nt: TGTGCCAGTAGTTCTCGGACAGGACGGGGGTACGAGCAGTACTTC; cdr3_aa: CASSSRTGRGYEQYF
d_call: .; v_call: TRBV18; j_call: TRBJ1-5; clone_size: .; cdr3_nt: TGTGCCAGCTCGGACAGAAATCAGCCCCAGCATTTT; cdr3_aa: CASSDRNQPQHF
d_call: TRBD1; v_call: TRBV11-2; j_call: TRBJ2-5; clone_size: .; cdr3_nt: TGTGCCAGCAGCTTAGGGGACAGGACCCAAGAGACCCAGTACTTC; cdr3_aa: CASSLGDRTQETQYF
d_call: TRBD2; v_call: TRBV7-2; j_call: TRBJ2-3; clone_size: few; cdr3_nt: TGTGCCAGCAGACTTAGCGGGGGGGCTACAGATACGCAGTATTTT; cdr3_aa: CASRLSGGATDTQYF
d_call: TRBD1; v_call: TRBV6-4; j_call: TRBJ1-6; clone_size: .; cdr3_nt: TGTGCCAGCAGTGCGGGACAGGGTAATTCACCCCTCCACTTT; cdr3_aa: CASSAGQGNSPLHF
d_call: TRBD2; v_call: TRBV2; j_call: TRBJ2-1; clone_size: .; cdr3_nt: TGTGCCAGCAGCCTCGGGGAGGGACTACGTCCCGATGAGCAGTTCTTC; cdr3_aa: CASSLGEGLRPDEQFF